This T cell receptor beta chain was recorded in a study of blood T cell repertoires in COVID-19. Study-level information: Samples taken during acute and convalescent COVID-19 were collected in the United States, Italy and Spain. Sources were T cells, B-cell-depleted T cells, or PBMCs; the material itself was cDNA or gDNA.

How the authors handled the data: Reference gene primer amplification gave estimated nucleated cell counts. Method: immunoSEQ multiplex PCR; TCRdb's copy keeps in-frame clones and lacks some. The V and J calls and the clone size are those of that table, but D and trimming were determined from the DNA. The sample carries roughly 290,000 clones, 80% to 95% recorded once. Trimming took 8 bases from V and 5 from J; bases not matched to a gene: 5. The CDR3 is 14 amino acids. Germline lookup yields CDR1 SGHVS and CDR2 FNYEAQ. Seattle enrolled patients during active infection and tracked them longitudinally.

The V gene is TRBV7-6, the J gene TRBJ2-3; 12 bases are shared with TRBD2. Sequenced sample: peripheral blood. The receptor was derived from a woman under 40 with COVID-19, enrolled during active disease. The DNA of the CDR3 is TGTGCCAGCGGCCGACTAGCGGGAGTAGATACGCAGTATTTT. This sequence encodes CASGRLAGVDTQYF.